What follows describes a single T cell receptor (beta chain). The target antigen is unknown. Assay used: immunoSEQ multiplex PCR; TCRdb lists only in-frame clones, some missing. The sample consists of 150,000 to 200,000 clones, roughly 90% of them appearing once. V was pared by 3 bases and J by 9 bases, with 6 bases of the junction left unmatched. CDR1 is MGHDK and CDR2 is SYGVNS in the germline V gene. This CDR3 spans 15 amino acids. The data stem from a study of T cell responses to AZD1222 COVID-19 vaccine. Findings and caveats of the study: Among AZD1222 vaccinees, only six were seropositive at baseline.

This TCR was recovered from an adult in good health. The chain employs TRBV25-1 and TRBJ2-1, with 12 positions matching TRBD2. Sequencing used peripheral blood, obtained on day 0 of AZD1222 vaccination. In DNA form, the CDR3 reads TGTGCCAGCAGTGACCTAGCGGGAGGGCGACTTGAGCAGTTCTTC. It is translated as CASSDLAGGRLEQFF.